This note documents a single T cell receptor beta chain sequence. The repertoire was sequenced with immunoSEQ multiplex PCR; TCRdb's copy has only in-frame clones and lacks some. The data show tens of thousands of clones, over 85% seen once. CDR3 length: 14 amino acids. Germline lookup yields CDR1 SGHVS and CDR2 FQNEAQ. The germline V and J ends were trimmed by 2 bases and 0 bases, with 8 bases remaining between them. The data originate from a study of technical replicates of blood from a handful of donors. The V gene is TRBV7-8, the J gene TRBJ2-7, with a tentative D call TRBD1 (6 bases). Sequenced input: T cells isolated from PBMCs. This clonotype was obtained from a human donor in good health. The CDR3: CASSLPGDSYEQYF. CDR3 nucleotides: TGTGCCAGCAGCTTACCAGGGGACTCCTACGAGCAGTACTTC. The full variable domain, with the rest looked up from reference TRBV7-8 and TRBJ2-7, is GAGVSQSPRYKVAKRGQDVALRCDPISGHVSLFWYQQALGQGPEFLTYFQNEAQLDKSGLPSDRFFAERPEGSVSTLKIQRTQQEDSAVYLCASSLPGDSYEQYFGPGTRLTVT.